This paragraph reports one TCR beta chain. No antigen is known for it. The source of the sample is a study of cytomegalovirus exposure and HLA in healthy donors. The PCR was carried out with 60 Vbeta primers and 13 Jbeta primers. The authors' processing: Later, an analysis found around 80 million unique TCR beta chains, and roughly 10 million of these were shared. Only in-frame clones appear in the TCRdb table, and some are missing; sequencing was by immunoSEQ multiplex PCR. Clonal size and the V and J genes are those of that table, whereas D and trimming came from the DNA. The sample contains about 130,000 clones, 70% to 80% of which appear only once. Study-wide results and caveats: Several top significant clusters appeared, in a later analysis, to be linked to common viral pathogens. Data from an earlier analysis indicated that most TCR beta V segments were productive either about 87% or about 30% of the time. The authors listed 164 TCR beta chains as cytomegalovirus-associated.

Sequenced sample: PBMCs. This TCR came from a female donor in good health and CMV-seropositive.

The CDR3 is CASSGTSGGRSYNEQFF. The DNA of the CDR3 is TGTGCCAGCAGTGGGACTAGCGGGGGGCGCTCCTACAATGAGCAGTTCTTC. The rearrangement uses TRBV6-1 and TRBJ2-1, with 14 bases identical to TRBD2. Germline loops: CDR1 MNHNS, CDR2 SASEGT. V lost 4 bases, J lost 0 bases, and 2 bases stayed unmatched. The CDR3 consists of 17 residues.